This TCR beta chain was recorded in a study of OX40 agonist ivuxolimab in advanced cancers. Study-level results: At 0.1 to 3.0 mg/kg, CD4+ and CD8+ blood T cells expanded clonally by week 6. Among the lowest levels of clonal expansion were found in partial responders at 0.1-3.0 mg/kg.

The protocol was immunoSEQ multiplex PCR, while the TCRdb copy is restricted to in-frame clones and leaves out a portion. The sample contains 70,000 or so clones, about 89% of which appear only once. Trimming removed 4 bases from V and 0 bases from J, with 2 bases in between. This CDR3 comprises 12 residues. The V gene's germline CDR1 is LNHDA and CDR2 SQIVND (reference sequence). In the case of this clone: Its specificity is not known. This same CDR3 is encoded by further DNA sequences in the sample.

This sequence was found in an adult with an advanced solid tumor such as melanoma, head and neck, liver or kidney cancer. Sample: CD4+ or CD8+ T cells sorted from blood, taken in a trial of the OX40 agonist ivuxolimab. This chain uses TRBV19 with TRBJ2-3; unclear D gene. The CDR3 bases are TGTGCCAGTAGTACTAGCACAGATACGCAGTATTTT. As protein: CASSTSTDTQYF.